A selection of T cell receptor beta chains follows, all from one sample in a study of blood T cell repertoires in COVID-19. TCRdb's table, derived via immunoSEQ multiplex PCR, lists solely in-frame clones and lacks some. This sample has over 45,000 clones, with about nine tenths found just once. The sequencing input was peripheral blood. All receptors come from a human donor in a cohort sampled during active COVID-19. Both conserved end residues are trimmed from each CDR3.

TRBV7-3 | ASSLIPFAGGLTDTQY
TRBV9 | ASSSAGGSFTDTQY
TRBV19 | ASSPGGYSGANVLT
TRBV11-2 | ASSPLTQSEQY
TRBV11-1 | ASSPRDRATDTQY
TRBV12-3/TRBV12-4 | ASSREQGIEAF
TRBV19 | ASRNRDRAGNTIY
TRBV7-2 | ASSLRLISGGVSYEQY
TRBV10-3 | AISGTNYEQY
TRBV21-1 | ASSKGRGRDVEGYT
TRBV6-5 | ASDLTTYSNQPQH
TRBV6-1 | ASSEAGGMIGELF
TRBV27 | ASSLGGAPGTEQY
TRBV19 | ASSITNEAF
TRBV18 | ASSPPAGTSGIQETQY
TRBV6-5 | ASSSLGSLTY
TRBV5-6 | ASSFGRVGQPQH
TRBV19 | ASSIGPGNSNQPQH
TRBV3-1/TRBV3-2 | ASSQGIRSTDTQY
TRBV20-1 | SASVAYEQY
TRBV13 | ASSLGSNEQF
TRBV6-5 | ASSYRRRQVPEAF
TRBV12-3/TRBV12-4 | ASSYGGVGPQH
TRBV27 | ASPLGGQGRGGNSPLH
TRBV7-2 | ASSLSTGSGYT
TRBV19 | ASSNGPGQREAF
TRBV6-2/TRBV6-3 | ASSYISVTGELF
TRBV4-1 | ASSQGDRVRADTQY
TRBV19 | ASGTRGSSYEQY
TRBV5-6 | ASSLTQPRQPQH
TRBV15 | ATSRDSGGAKTQY
TRBV9 | ASSDGDTQY
TRBV2 | ASSKGGEETQY
TRBV9 | ASSPGVYYEQY
TRBV5-1 | ASSLDSYYGYT
TRBV9 | ASRTGDQETQY
TRBV5-4 | ASSLTPGAQGEKLF
TRBV7-3 | ASSLNPSGTQY
TRBV5-1 | ASSLAAGQEGTEAF
TRBV27 | ASSLAAGGDFYEQY
TRBV11-2 | ASSLVGTSGFYNEQF
TRBV6-1 | ASSEGTSRSTDTQY
TRBV11-2 | ASSLRAGLYEQY
TRBV7-2 | ASSRSGGAGTGELF
TRBV9 | ASSAHQQGDLYGYT
TRBV27 | ASSNGQNLAKNIQY
TRBV4-3 | ASSQRTSGGGQPDTQY
TRBV9 | ASSVMAGGYEQY
TRBV2 | ASSVRGTPRGYNEQF
TRBV5-1 | ASTQSSGTDTQY
TRBV19 | ASSKTGGIGELF
TRBV15 | ATSSFYEQY
TRBV6-2/TRBV6-3 | ASSYGQVSNQPQH
TRBV18 | ASSPPGLGNEKLF